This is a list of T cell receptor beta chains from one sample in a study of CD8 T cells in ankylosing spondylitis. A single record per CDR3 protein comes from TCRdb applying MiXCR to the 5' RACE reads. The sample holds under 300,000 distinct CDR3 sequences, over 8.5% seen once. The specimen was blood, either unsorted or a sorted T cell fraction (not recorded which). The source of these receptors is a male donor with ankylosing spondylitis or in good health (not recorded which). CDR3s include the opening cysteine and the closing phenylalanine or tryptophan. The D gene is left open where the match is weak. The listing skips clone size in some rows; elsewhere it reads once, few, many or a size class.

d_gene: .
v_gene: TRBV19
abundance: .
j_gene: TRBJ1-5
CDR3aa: CASSIEGGTTPQHF
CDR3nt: TGTGCCAGTAGTATTGAGGGAGGTACCACCCCCCAGCATTTT

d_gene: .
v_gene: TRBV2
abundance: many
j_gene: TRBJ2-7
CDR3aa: CASRRAYEQYF
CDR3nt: TGTGCCAGCAGGAGGGCCTACGAGCAGTACTTC

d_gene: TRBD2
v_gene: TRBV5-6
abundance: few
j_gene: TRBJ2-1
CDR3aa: CASSLLLAGGPLIYNEQFF
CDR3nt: TGTGCCAGCAGCCTGTTACTAGCGGGGGGCCCCCTAATCTACAATGAGCAGTTCTTC

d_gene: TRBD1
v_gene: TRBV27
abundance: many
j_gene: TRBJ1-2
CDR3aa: CASRDRDSDYGYTF
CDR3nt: TGTGCCAGCAGGGACAGGGACAGCGACTATGGCTACACCTTC

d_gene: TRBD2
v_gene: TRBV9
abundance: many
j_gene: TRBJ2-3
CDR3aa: CASSGKRGGKGTDTQYF
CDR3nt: TGTGCCAGCAGCGGAAAGCGGGGGGGCAAGGGGACAGATACGCAGTATTTT

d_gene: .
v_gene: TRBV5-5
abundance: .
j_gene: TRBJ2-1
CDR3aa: CASSLFRAESNEQFF
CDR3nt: TGTGCCAGCAGCTTGTTCCGGGCTGAGTCCAATGAGCAGTTCTTC

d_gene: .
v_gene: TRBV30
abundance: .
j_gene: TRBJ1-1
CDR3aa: CAWSSGGGTEAFF
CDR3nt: TGTGCCTGGAGTTCCGGGGGGGGGACTGAAGCTTTCTTT

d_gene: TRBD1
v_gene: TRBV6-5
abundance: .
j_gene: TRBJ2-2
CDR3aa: CASSNPFGTGDPGELFF
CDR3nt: TGTGCCAGCAGTAACCCTTTTGGGACAGGGGATCCCGGGGAGCTGTTTTTT

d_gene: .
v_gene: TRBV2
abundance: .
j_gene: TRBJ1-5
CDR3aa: CAGSADTAQPQHF
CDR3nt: TGTGCCGGCAGTGCGGACACGGCTCAGCCCCAGCATTTT

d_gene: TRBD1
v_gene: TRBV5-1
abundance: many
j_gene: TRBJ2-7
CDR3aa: CASSPGQSLYEQYF
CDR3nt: TGCGCCAGCAGCCCGGGACAGTCACTTTACGAGCAGTACTTC

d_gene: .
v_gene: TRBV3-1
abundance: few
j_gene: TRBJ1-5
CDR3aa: CASSQSKGNSNQPQHF
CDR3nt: TGTGCCAGCAGCCAATCGAAGGGAAATAGCAATCAGCCCCAGCATTTT

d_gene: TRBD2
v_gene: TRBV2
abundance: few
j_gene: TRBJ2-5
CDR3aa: CASSEEGRGGEYQETQYF
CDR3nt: TGTGCCAGCAGTGAAGAGGGGAGGGGCGGGGAATACCAAGAGACCCAGTACTTC

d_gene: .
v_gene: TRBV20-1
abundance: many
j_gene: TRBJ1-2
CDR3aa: CSAIQGGGKGYTF
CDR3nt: TGCAGTGCTATTCAGGGCGGGGGTAAAGGCTACACCTTC

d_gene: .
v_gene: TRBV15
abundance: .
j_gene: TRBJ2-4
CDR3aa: CATSRPRAKNIQYF
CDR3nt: TGTGCCACCAGCCGTCCGCGGGCCAAAAACATTCAGTACTTC

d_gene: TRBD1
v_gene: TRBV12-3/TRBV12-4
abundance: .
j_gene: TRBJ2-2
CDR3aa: CASSSILWPQTGGNTGELFF
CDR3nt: TGTGCCAGCAGTTCTATCCTTTGGCCTCAGACAGGGGGAAACACCGGGGAGCTGTTTTTT

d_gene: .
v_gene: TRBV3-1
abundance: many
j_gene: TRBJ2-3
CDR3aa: CASSQDRGSGDTQYF
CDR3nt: TGTGCCAGCAGCCAAGATCGAGGTTCCGGAGATACGCAGTATTTT

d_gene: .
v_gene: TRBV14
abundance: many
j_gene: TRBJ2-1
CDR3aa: CASSHFRTYNEQFF
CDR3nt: TGTGCCAGCAGCCACTTCAGGACCTACAATGAGCAGTTCTTC

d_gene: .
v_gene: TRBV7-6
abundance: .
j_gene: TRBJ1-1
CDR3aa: CASRGTGSTEAFF
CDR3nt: TGTGCCAGCAGGGGAACAGGGAGCACTGAAGCTTTCTTT

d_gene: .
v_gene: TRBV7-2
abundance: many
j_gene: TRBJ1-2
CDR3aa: CASSLVPSETGFYGYTF
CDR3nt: TGTGCCAGCAGCTTAGTACCATCAGAGACAGGCTTCTATGGCTACACCTTC

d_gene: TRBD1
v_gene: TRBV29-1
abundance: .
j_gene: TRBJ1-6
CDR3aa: CSVDRNSPLHF
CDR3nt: TGCAGCGTGGACAGGAATTCACCCCTCCACTTT

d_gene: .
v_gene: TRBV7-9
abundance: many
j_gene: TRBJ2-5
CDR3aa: CASSSVLFETQYF
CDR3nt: TGTGCCAGCAGTTCAGTCCTCTTCGAGACCCAGTACTTC

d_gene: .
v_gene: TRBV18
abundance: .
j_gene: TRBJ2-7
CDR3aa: CASSPRGTSYEQYF
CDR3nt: TGTGCCAGCTCACCACGAGGTACCTCCTACGAGCAGTACTTC

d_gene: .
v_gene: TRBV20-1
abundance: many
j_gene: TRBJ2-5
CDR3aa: CSARTEETQYF
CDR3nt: TGCAGTGCTAGGACAGAAGAGACCCAGTACTTC

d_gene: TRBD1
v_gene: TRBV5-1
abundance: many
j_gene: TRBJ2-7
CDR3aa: CASSPGDDRDEQYF
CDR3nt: TGCGCCAGCAGCCCTGGGGACGACAGGGACGAGCAGTACTTC